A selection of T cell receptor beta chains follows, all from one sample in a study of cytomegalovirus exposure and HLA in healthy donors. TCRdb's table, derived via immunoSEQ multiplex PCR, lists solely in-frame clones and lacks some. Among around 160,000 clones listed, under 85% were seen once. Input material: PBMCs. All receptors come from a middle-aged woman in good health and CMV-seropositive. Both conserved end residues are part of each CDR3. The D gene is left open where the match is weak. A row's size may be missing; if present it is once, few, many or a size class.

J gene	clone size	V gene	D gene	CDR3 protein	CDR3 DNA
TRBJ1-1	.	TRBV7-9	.	CASSQASRRTEAFF	TGTGCCAGCAGCCAGGCCAGTAGACGCACTGAAGCTTTCTTT
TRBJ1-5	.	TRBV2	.	CAGWTGLDQPQHF	TGTGCCGGATGGACTGGGCTTGATCAGCCCCAGCATTTT
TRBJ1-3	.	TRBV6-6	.	CASKSTSSGNTIYF	TGTGCCAGCAAAAGCACTAGCTCTGGAAACACCATATATTTT
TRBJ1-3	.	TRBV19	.	CASKPAGGQSSGNTIYF	TGTGCCAGTAAACCGGCCGGGGGGCAAAGCTCTGGAAACACCATATATTTT
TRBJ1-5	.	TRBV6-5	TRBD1	CASSYDRGQPQHF	TGTGCCAGCAGTTACGACAGGGGACAGCCCCAGCATTTT
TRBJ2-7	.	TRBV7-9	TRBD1	CASSQGQGALRDEQYF	TGTGCCAGCAGCCAAGGACAGGGGGCGCTTAGGGACGAGCAGTACTTC
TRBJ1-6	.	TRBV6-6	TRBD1	CASSPGTANNSPLHF	TGTGCCAGCAGTCCAGGGACAGCTAATAATTCACCCCTCCACTTT
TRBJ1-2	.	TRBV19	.	CASSMVGLGGYTF	TGTGCCAGTAGTATGGTCGGGTTGGGTGGCTACACCTTC
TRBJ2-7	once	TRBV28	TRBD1	CASSRPGGNSYEQYF	TGTGCCAGCAGCCGCCCAGGGGGCAATTCCTACGAGCAGTACTTC
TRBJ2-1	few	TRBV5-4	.	CASSESGGAYNEQFF	TGTGCCAGCAGCGAGTCGGGGGGCGCATACAATGAGCAGTTCTTC
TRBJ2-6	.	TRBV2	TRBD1	CASSTQGAGANVLTF	TGTGCCAGCTCGACTCAGGGGGCAGGGGCCAACGTCCTGACTTTC
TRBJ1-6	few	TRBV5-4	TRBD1	CASSLTGQGQNSPLHF	TGTGCCAGCAGCTTGACGGGACAGGGGCAGAATTCACCCCTCCACTTT
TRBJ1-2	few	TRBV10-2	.	CASSAMGLYGYTF	TGCGCCAGCAGTGCCATGGGGCTTTATGGCTACACCTTC
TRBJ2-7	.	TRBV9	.	CASSVGAAYEQYF	TGTGCCAGCAGCGTAGGGGCAGCTTACGAGCAGTACTTC
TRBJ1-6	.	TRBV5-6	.	CASSLAGFGSPLHF	TGTGCCAGCAGCTTGGCGGGGTTTGGGTCACCCCTCCACTTT
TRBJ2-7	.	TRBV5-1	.	CASSGRTDSYEQYF	TGCGCCAGCAGCGGCCGGACTGATTCCTACGAGCAGTACTTC
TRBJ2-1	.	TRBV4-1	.	CASSQVDRAGAPYNEQFF	TGCGCCAGCAGCCAAGTGGACAGGGCGGGGGCCCCCTACAATGAGCAGTTCTTC
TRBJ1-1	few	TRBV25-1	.	CASSGGGRTATEAFF	TGTGCCAGCAGTGGGGGGGGGCGTACGGCCACTGAAGCTTTCTTT
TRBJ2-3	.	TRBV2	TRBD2	CASSEGLAPDTQYF	TGTGCCAGCAGTGAGGGACTAGCCCCGGATACGCAGTATTTT
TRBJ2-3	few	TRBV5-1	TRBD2	CASSLGDPGLAGTQYF	TGCGCCAGCAGCTTGGGGGACCCGGGACTAGCGGGTACGCAGTATTTT
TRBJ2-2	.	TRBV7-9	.	CSSSSLNRATDKGELFF	TGTTCCAGCAGCTCATTGAACCGGGCTACGGACAAGGGGGAGCTGTTTTTT
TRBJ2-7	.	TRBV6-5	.	CASTLLGRHEQYF	TGTGCCAGCACCCTACTGGGGCGGCACGAGCAGTACTTC
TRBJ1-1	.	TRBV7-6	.	CASSLTGLSTEAFF	TGTGCCAGCAGTCTTACAGGGTTGAGCACTGAAGCTTTCTTT
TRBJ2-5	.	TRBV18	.	CASSPLLSGQETQYF	TGTGCCAGCTCACCACTTCTTAGCGGCCAAGAGACCCAGTACTTC
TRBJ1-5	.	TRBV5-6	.	CASSSLGNQPQHF	TGTGCCAGCAGTTCCCTCGGCAATCAGCCCCAGCATTTT
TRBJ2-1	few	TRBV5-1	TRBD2	CASSRIATSGGDNEQFF	TGCGCCAGCAGCCGTATTGCGACTAGCGGGGGGGACAATGAGCAGTTCTTC
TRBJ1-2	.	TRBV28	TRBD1	CASSTPGQSNYGYTF	TGTGCCAGCAGTACTCCGGGACAGTCAAACTATGGCTACACCTTC